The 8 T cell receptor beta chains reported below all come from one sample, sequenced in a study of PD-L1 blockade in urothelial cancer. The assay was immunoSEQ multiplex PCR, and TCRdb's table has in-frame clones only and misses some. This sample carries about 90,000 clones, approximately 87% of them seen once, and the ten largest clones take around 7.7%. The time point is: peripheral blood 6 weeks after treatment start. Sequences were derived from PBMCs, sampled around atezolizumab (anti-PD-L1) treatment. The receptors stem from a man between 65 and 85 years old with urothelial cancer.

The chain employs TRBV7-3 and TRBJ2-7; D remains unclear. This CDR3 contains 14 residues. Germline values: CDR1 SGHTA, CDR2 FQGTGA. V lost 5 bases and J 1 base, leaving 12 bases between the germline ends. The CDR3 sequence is CASSPFPSSYEQYF. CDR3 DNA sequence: TGTGCCAGCAGCCCCTTCCCGAGTTCCTACGAGCAGTACTTC.

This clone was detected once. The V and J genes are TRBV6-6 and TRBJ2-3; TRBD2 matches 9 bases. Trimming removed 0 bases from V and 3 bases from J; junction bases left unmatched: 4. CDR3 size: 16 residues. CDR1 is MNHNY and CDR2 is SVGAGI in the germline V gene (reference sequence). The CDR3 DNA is TGTGCCAGCAGTTACTCGATGGCGGGGGGGACAGATACGCAGTATTTT. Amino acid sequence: CASSYSMAGGTDTQYF.

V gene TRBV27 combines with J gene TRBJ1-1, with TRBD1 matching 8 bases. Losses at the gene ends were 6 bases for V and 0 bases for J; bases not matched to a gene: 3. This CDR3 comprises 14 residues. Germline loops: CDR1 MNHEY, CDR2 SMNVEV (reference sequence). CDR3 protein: CASSPGGVNTEAFF. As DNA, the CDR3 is TGTGCCAGCAGCCCAGGGGGCGTGAACACTGAAGCTTTCTTT.

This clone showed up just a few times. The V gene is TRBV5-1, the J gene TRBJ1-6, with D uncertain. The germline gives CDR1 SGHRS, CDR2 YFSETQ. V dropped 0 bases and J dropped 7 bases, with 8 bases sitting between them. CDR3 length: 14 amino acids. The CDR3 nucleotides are TGCGCCAGCAGCTTGGACAGAGAGAATTCACCCCTCCACTTT. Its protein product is CASSLDRENSPLHF.

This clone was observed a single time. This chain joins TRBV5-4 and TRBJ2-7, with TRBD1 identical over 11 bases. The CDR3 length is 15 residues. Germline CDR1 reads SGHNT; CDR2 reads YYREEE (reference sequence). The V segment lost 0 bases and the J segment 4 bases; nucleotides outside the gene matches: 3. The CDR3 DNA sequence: TGTGCCAGCAGCTTGGGGGACAGGGGGATTTACGAGCAGTACTTC. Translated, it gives CASSLGDRGIYEQYF.

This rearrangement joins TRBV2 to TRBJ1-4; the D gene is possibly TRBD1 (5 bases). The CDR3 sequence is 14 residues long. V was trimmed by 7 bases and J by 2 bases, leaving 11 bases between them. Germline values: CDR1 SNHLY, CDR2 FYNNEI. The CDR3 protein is CASTGYRTNEKLFF. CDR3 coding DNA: TGTGCCAGCACAGGGTACCGGACTAATGAAAAACTGTTTTTT.

CDR3 coding DNA: TGTGCCAGCAGCTTCCGGGGACTAGCGGGGGTGGGGGCCTACAATGAGCAGTTCTTC. This sequence encodes CASSFRGLAGVGAYNEQFF. The rearrangement joins TRBV11-2 to TRBJ2-1; 14 nucleotides line up with TRBD2. V was pared by 3 bases and J by 2 bases, with 9 bases of the junction left unmatched. The CDR3 consists of 19 residues. The germline V gene has CDR1 SGHAT and CDR2 FQNNGV.

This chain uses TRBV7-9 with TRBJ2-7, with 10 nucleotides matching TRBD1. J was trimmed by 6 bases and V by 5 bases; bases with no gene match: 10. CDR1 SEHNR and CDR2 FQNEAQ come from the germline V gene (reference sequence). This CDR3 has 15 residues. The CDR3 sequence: CASSIWTGGVSEQYF. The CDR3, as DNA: TGTGCCAGCAGCATCTGGACAGGGGGAGTTAGCGAGCAGTACTTC.